The rows below give T cell receptor beta chains drawn from one sample of a study of cytomegalovirus exposure and HLA in healthy donors. Sequencing was performed with immunoSEQ multiplex PCR; in TCRdb, only in-frame clones are kept and a portion is missing. The profile shows 110,000 or so clones, about 80% of them singletons. Material: PBMCs. These receptors all stem from a man in his forties in good health and CMV-seropositive. Each CDR3 is given with its conserved first and last residue. The D gene is left open where the match is weak. Rows may omit the clone size; those that give it use once, few, many or a size class.

j_call d_call clone_size v_call cdr3_nt cdr3_aa
TRBJ2-1 TRBD2 NA TRBV7-9 TGTGCCAGCAGCTTAGGCTCTAGCGGGGGCCCCTACAATGAGCAGTTCTTC CASSLGSSGGPYNEQFF
TRBJ2-7 NA NA TRBV19 TGTGCCAGTAGTATGAAACCGGAGGGCCTCTACGAGCAGTACTTC CASSMKPEGLYEQYF
TRBJ1-2 NA once TRBV20-1 TGCAGTGCCGATAAGACAGCGAGAAGTACCTTC CSADKTARSTF
TRBJ2-5 TRBD2 NA TRBV11-2 TGTGCCAGCAGCCCCAGGGCTAGCGGGACCACCCAAGAGACCCAGTACTTC CASSPRASGTTQETQYF
TRBJ1-1 NA few TRBV5-1 TGCGCCAGCAGCTTGAAGGAGGGTGCGATGAACACTGAAGCTTTCTTT CASSLKEGAMNTEAFF
TRBJ1-1 TRBD1 few TRBV9 TGTGCCAGCTCCAGGGGGGATAGCACTGAAGCTTTCTTT CASSRGDSTEAFF
TRBJ1-2 TRBD1 few TRBV2 TGTGCCAGCAGTACTGACAGGGGCCCTAACTATGGCTACACCTTC CASSTDRGPNYGYTF
TRBJ2-7 NA NA TRBV14 TGTGCCAGCAGCCAACCAGGGTTGGGCGAGCAGTACTTC CASSQPGLGEQYF
TRBJ2-7 NA NA TRBV6-6 TGTGCCAGCAGTTATCTGGGCGCGGGTACCTACGAGCAGTACTTC CASSYLGAGTYEQYF
TRBJ1-2 NA once TRBV6-1 TGTGCCAGCAGTGAACTAGGATCGCTTAACTATGGCTACACCTTC CASSELGSLNYGYTF
TRBJ2-7 NA NA TRBV5-4 TGTGCCAGCAGCTTGGGAGGGGAGCAGTACTTC CASSLGGEQYF
TRBJ1-1 NA NA TRBV30 TGTGCCTGGGATAAGGGGGTGAACACTGAAGCTTTCTTT CAWDKGVNTEAFF
TRBJ1-4 TRBD1 NA TRBV14 TGTGCCAGCAGCTTGACGGGACAGCAAGGAGAAAAACTGTTTTTT CASSLTGQQGEKLFF
TRBJ2-1 TRBD2 NA TRBV29-1 TGCAGCGTTACTAGCGGGAGTACCTCCTACAATGAGCAGTTCTTC CSVTSGSTSYNEQFF
TRBJ1-1 TRBD1 NA TRBV7-8 TGTGCCAGCAGCTTAGACAGGGGCACTGAAGCTTTCTTT CASSLDRGTEAFF
TRBJ2-7 NA NA TRBV4-3 TGCGCCAGCAGCCAAGATACCCACAGGGAGCAGTACTTC CASSQDTHREQYF
TRBJ2-2 NA NA TRBV18 TGTGCCAGCTCACCACCGGCCGGGGGGAACACCGGGGAGCTGTTTTTT CASSPPAGGNTGELFF
TRBJ1-1 NA once TRBV6-1 TGTGCCAGCAGTCCCTGGGGCCCGAAGGACACTGAAGCTTTCTTT CASSPWGPKDTEAFF
TRBJ1-5 NA NA TRBV28 TGTGCCAGCAGTCCTGGGGGGGCCAGAAATCAGCCCCAGCATTTT CASSPGGARNQPQHF
TRBJ1-1 TRBD1 NA TRBV30 TGTGCCTGGTCGACAGGGGGTGTATCGTGGGACACTGAAGCTTTCTTT CAWSTGGVSWDTEAFF
TRBJ2-7 TRBD1 NA TRBV5-6 TGTGCCAGCAGACTAAAAGGACAGGGCGCGAGGGAGTACTTC CASRLKGQGAREYF
TRBJ1-5 TRBD1 NA TRBV7-2 TGTGCCAGCAGCTTCACACAGGGGGGGAGGCAGCCCCAGCATTTT CASSFTQGGRQPQHF
TRBJ2-5 TRBD2 NA TRBV7-2 TGTGCCAGCAGCTGGCCCCTAGCGGGTTTTGGAAACCAAGAGACCCAGTACTTC CASSWPLAGFGNQETQYF
TRBJ2-7 NA NA TRBV18 TGTGCCAGCTCACCAGGGACTTACGAGCAGTACTTC CASSPGTYEQYF
TRBJ2-1 NA NA TRBV7-6 TGTGCCAGCAGCCCCGGGGGGCGGAGCTCCTACAATGAGCAGTTCTTC CASSPGGRSSYNEQFF
TRBJ2-1 TRBD1 NA TRBV5-8 TGTGCCAGCAGCTCCTGGGACAGGTTAGGGGAGCAGTTCTTC CASSSWDRLGEQFF
TRBJ2-7 TRBD2 NA TRBV20-1 TGCAGTGCCCCACGGGAGGGCGAGCAGTACTTC CSAPREGEQYF
TRBJ2-1 TRBD1 NA TRBV7-3 TGTGCCAGCAGCCCTTGGACAGGGAAGGGGTACAATGAGCAGTTCTTC CASSPWTGKGYNEQFF
TRBJ2-6 NA NA TRBV28 TGTGCCAGCATTAACACAGGGGAGGCTGGGGCCAACGGCCTGACTTTC CASINTGEAGANGLTF
TRBJ2-7 NA once TRBV7-2 TGTGCCAGCAGCCCCGGGGGCTACGAGCAGTACTTC CASSPGGYEQYF
TRBJ2-7 TRBD1 NA TRBV27 TGTGCCAGCAGAACGGACAGGGGGCTTAGGTACGAGCAGTACTTC CASRTDRGLRYEQYF
TRBJ1-2 NA NA TRBV2 TGTGCCAGCAACATCGACACTGGCTATGGCTACACCTTC CASNIDTGYGYTF
TRBJ2-1 TRBD2 NA TRBV4-3 TGCGCCAGCAGTCCCAAGACTAGCGGGTCCTACAATGAGCAGTTCTTC CASSPKTSGSYNEQFF
TRBJ2-3 TRBD2 NA TRBV7-9 TGTGCCAGCAGCTTACCCACTAGCGGGGGGAGCACAGATACGCAGTATTTT CASSLPTSGGSTDTQYF
TRBJ2-4 TRBD2 NA TRBV30 TGTGCCTGGAGTGTACTAGCGGGGGGGCTGGCCAAAAACATTCAGTACTTC CAWSVLAGGLAKNIQYF
TRBJ2-6 NA NA TRBV9 TGTGCCAGCAGCGCCAACTCTGGGGCCAACGTCCTGACTTTC CASSANSGANVLTF
TRBJ2-2 TRBD1 NA TRBV7-8 TGTGCCAGCAGCTGGAAAGGGACAGGCAACACCGGGGAGCTGTTTTTT CASSWKGTGNTGELFF
TRBJ2-1 TRBD1 once TRBV9 TGTGCCAGCAGAGGGGTGGGGGACAGGGAGTACAATGAGCAGTTCTTC CASRGVGDREYNEQFF
TRBJ2-4 NA NA TRBV19 TGTGCCAGTAGTCTAGGGACCTCCGGACTAGCCAAAAACATTCAGTACTTC CASSLGTSGLAKNIQYF
TRBJ2-3 TRBD2 few TRBV11-3 TGTGCCAGCAGCAATAGCGGGAGGGAGATCACAGATACGCAGTATTTT CASSNSGREITDTQYF
TRBJ2-1 TRBD2 NA TRBV6-6 TGTGCCAGCAGTTACTCGACGGGGGGGCCTGACAATGAGCAGTTCTTC CASSYSTGGPDNEQFF
TRBJ2-5 TRBD1 NA TRBV10-1 TGCGCCAGCAGTGATAGGGGGCTGGAGACCCAGTACTTC CASSDRGLETQYF
TRBJ2-5 TRBD2 NA TRBV5-1 TGCGCCAGCAGCTTGGAAGATCTAGCGGGAGGAGCCGACTGGGAGACCCAGTACTTC CASSLEDLAGGADWETQYF
TRBJ1-1 NA NA TRBV6-5 TGTGCCATCAAATCAAGCCGGGGGACTGAAGCTTTCTTT CAIKSSRGTEAFF
TRBJ2-7 NA once TRBV13 TGTGCCAGCAGCTTAGGTATTGACTTAGCCTACGAGCAGTACTTC CASSLGIDLAYEQYF
TRBJ2-7 NA NA TRBV7-2 TGTGCCAGCAGTACTTTCCACGAGCAGTACTTC CASSTFHEQYF
TRBJ1-1 TRBD1 NA TRBV10-3 TGTGCCATCAGTGGTCGCCGGGACAGGGGAGTCTCGGGGAACACTGAAGCTTTCTTT CAISGRRDRGVSGNTEAFF
TRBJ1-5 TRBD1 NA TRBV7-8 TGTGCCAGCAGCCCAAACAGGGGGTGGGAGCAGGCTCAGCCCCAGCATTTT CASSPNRGWEQAQPQHF
TRBJ1-2 NA NA TRBV19 TGTGCCAGTAGTATACCAGGATCCACAAACTATGGCTACACCTTC CASSIPGSTNYGYTF
TRBJ2-3 NA NA TRBV6-5 TGTGCCAGCAGTTACGAAGGGTCGGGGGATACGCAGTATTTT CASSYEGSGDTQYF
TRBJ1-3 NA NA TRBV11-2 TGTGCCAGCAGCTTTTATTTACAGGCAGGAAACACCATATATTTT CASSFYLQAGNTIYF
TRBJ1-1 TRBD1 few TRBV9 TGTGCCAGCAGCCCCTCTGGGACAGGGAGGACTGAAGCTTTCTTT CASSPSGTGRTEAFF
TRBJ1-6 TRBD1 NA TRBV6-5 TGTGCCAGCAGTTACTCGACAGGGAAAATTAGTTCACCCCTCCACTTT CASSYSTGKISSPLHF